The 6 T cell receptor beta chains presented below share a single source sample, sequenced in a study of naive and memory T cell subsets. Their cognate antigens are unknown. Study conclusions and caveats: A few larger clonotypes appeared in naive repertoires, especially CD8, possibly memory cells re-expressing CD45RA.

Both TRBC1 and TRBC2 were covered by a beta constant-region primer of two equimolar oligonucleotides. Ligated cDNA was amplified by four rounds of PCR with nested alpha and beta constant-region primers and SP2. TCRdb independently ran MiXCR on the UMI-ligation and nested PCR reads; one entry per CDR3 protein. The data hold approximately 100,000 distinct CDR3 sequences, with about 14% observed a single time. The specimen sequenced was naive CD8+ T cells from blood. Receptor source: a human donor in good health.

The genes are TRBV14 and TRBJ2-1, with D possibly matching TRBD1 (6 bases). This CDR3 is built from 15 residues. V shed 4 bases and J shed 2 bases, with 12 bases lying between them. The germline V gene encodes CDR1 SGHDN and CDR2 FVKESK. CDR3 DNA sequence: TGTGCCAGCAGCCCGCCAGGGGTTCCCTACAATGAGCAGTTCTTC. Amino acid sequence: CASSPPGVPYNEQFF.

The CDR3 DNA reads as TGTGCCAGCAGTTGGAGGGGTGAGCAGTTCTTC. Translating it yields CASSWRGEQFF. The gene calls are TRBV27 and TRBJ2-1; D perhaps matches TRBD2 (6 bases). This CDR3 contains 11 residues. Between the trimmed V and J ends, which lost 4 bases and 9 bases, there was a span of 7 bases. Germline loops: CDR1 MNHEY, CDR2 SMNVEV (reference sequence).

V is TRBV27 and J is TRBJ2-7, with D perhaps TRBD2 (6 bases). V shed 6 bases and J shed 3 bases, with 12 bases lying between them. The CDR3 contains 13 residues. Germline CDR1 MNHEY, CDR2 SMNVEV (reference sequence). The DNA of the CDR3 is TGTGCCAGCAGCGACATCGGGAGCTACGAGCAGTACTTC. Residues: CASSDIGSYEQYF.

The genes are TRBV2 and TRBJ2-2; D may be TRBD1 or TRBD2 (5 bases each). The CDR3 runs 12 residues. The germline V gene has CDR1 SNHLY and CDR2 FYNNEI. Trimming removed 9 bases from V and 6 bases from J, with 11 bases in between. The CDR3 coding sequence is TGTGCCAGACAAGGGACCGCCGGGGAGCTGTTTTTT. Translating it yields CARQGTAGELFF.

This clonotype was seen more than once but under ten times. V usage is TRBV3-1 and J usage is TRBJ1-1; the match to TRBD1 covers 7 bases. This CDR3 has 14 amino acids. Germline V gene lookup returns CDR1 LGHDT and CDR2 YNNKEL (reference sequence). V was pared by 4 bases and J by 6 bases, with 8 bases of the junction left unmatched. The CDR3 DNA follows: TGTGCCAGCAGCCTAAAACAGGGGTGGCCTGAAGCTTTCTTT. It codes for CASSLKQGWPEAFF.

This clonotype was counted a few times. The rearrangement links TRBV20-1 to TRBJ1-1; TRBD1 matches 10 bases. This CDR3 comprises 14 residues. Unmatched junction bases numbered 8, after V lost 7 bases and J lost 3 bases. Germline CDR1 and CDR2: DFQATT and SNEGSKA (reference sequence). The CDR3 DNA sequence: TGCAGTGTGGCACCGGGACAGGGGTACACTGAAGCTTTCTTT. Translation gives CSVAPGQGYTEAFF.